This T cell receptor (beta chain) is from a study of shared T cell receptors in the human thymus. This clone appeared a few times. Clones were sequenced by immunoSEQ multiplex PCR, and TCRdb holds only the in-frame ones, with some missing. This sample yields about 730,000 clones, of which approximately 85% are seen a single time; more than 0.01% belongs to the top ten. V lost 4 bases, J lost 8 bases, and 12 bases lay in between. Germline values: CDR1 MGHRA, CDR2 YSYEKL. The CDR3 has 13 amino acids. These data are also associated with another study on human thymus T cells. That report adds: Thymic material originated from resections removed in the course of corrective heart surgery. Related research found strongly overlapping thymic repertoires in unrelated individuals.

This TCR was sampled from a girl under three years old with a congenital heart defect. The chain couples TRBV4-1 to TRBJ2-4; D call uncertain. Sequencing was carried out using thymocytes. As DNA, the CDR3 is TGCGCCAGCAGCCTTGACCGGGTCGACATTCAGTACTTC. As protein: CASSLDRVDIQYF.